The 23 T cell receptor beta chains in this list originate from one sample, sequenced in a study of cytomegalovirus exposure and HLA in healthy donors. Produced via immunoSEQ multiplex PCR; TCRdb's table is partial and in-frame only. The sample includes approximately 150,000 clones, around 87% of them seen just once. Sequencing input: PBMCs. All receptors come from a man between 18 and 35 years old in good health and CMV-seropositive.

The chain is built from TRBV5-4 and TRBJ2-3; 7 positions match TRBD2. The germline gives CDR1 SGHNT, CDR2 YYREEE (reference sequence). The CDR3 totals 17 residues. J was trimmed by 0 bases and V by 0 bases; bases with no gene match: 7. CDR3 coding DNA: TGTGCCAGCAGCTTGGCCTTGGGAGGGTCCAGCACAGATACGCAGTATTTT. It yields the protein CASSLALGGSSTDTQYF.

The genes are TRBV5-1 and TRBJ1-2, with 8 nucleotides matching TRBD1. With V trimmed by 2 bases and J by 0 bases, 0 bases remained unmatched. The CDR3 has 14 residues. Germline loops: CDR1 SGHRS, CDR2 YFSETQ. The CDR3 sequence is CASSLQGANYGYTF. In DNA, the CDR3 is TGCGCCAGCAGCTTACAGGGGGCTAACTATGGCTACACCTTC.

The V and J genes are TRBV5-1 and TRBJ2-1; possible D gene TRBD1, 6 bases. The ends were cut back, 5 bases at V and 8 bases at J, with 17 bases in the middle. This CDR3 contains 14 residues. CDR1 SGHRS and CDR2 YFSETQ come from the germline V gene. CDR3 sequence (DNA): TGCGCCAGCAGACTGACAGGTCATTGGGATGAGCAGTTCTTC. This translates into CASRLTGHWDEQFF.

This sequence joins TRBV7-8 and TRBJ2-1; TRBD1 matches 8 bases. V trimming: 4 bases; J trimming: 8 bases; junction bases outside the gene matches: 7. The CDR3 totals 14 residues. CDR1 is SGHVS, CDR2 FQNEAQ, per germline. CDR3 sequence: CASSSPDRVDEQFF. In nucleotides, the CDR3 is TGTGCCAGCAGCTCGCCGGACAGGGTCGATGAGCAGTTCTTC.

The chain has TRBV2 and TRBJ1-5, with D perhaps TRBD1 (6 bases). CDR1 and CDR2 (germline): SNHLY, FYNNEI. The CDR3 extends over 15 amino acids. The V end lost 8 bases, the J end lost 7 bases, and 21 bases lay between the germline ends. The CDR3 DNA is TGTGCCAGCGATCGGGCGGGGGCCACGTTGCAGCCCCAGCATTTT. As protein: CASDRAGATLQPQHF.

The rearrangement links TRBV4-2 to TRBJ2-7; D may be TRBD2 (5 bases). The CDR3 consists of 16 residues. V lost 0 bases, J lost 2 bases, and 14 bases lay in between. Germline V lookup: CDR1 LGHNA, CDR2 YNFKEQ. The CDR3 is CASSQEATLGAYEQYF. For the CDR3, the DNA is TGTGCCAGCAGCCAAGAGGCGACACTAGGAGCCTACGAGCAGTACTTC.

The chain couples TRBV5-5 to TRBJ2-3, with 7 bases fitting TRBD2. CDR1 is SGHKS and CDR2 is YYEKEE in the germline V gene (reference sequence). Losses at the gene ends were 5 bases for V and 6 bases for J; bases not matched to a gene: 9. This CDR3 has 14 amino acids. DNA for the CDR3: TGTGCCAGCAGATCGCGCGGGAGCGGCGATACGCAGTATTTT. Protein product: CASRSRGSGDTQYF.

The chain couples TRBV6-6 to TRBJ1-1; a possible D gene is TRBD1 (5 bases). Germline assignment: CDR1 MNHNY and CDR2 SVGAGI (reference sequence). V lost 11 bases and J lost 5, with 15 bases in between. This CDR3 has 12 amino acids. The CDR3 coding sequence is TGTGCCTCATGTGGGGGGTGGACTGAAGCTTTCTTT. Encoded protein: CASCGGWTEAFF.

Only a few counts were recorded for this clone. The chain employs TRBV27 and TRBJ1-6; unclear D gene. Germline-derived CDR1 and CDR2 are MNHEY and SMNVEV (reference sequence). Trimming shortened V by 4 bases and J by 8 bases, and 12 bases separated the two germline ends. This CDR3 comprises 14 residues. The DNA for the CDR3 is TGTGCCAGCAGTTATGGCCAGAATTATTCACCCCTCCACTTT. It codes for CASSYGQNYSPLHF.

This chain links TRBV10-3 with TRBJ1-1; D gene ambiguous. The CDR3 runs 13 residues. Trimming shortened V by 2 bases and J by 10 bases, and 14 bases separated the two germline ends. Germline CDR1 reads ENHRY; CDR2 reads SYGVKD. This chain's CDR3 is CAISEGFGLGAFF. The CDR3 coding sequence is TGTGCCATCAGTGAGGGTTTTGGTCTAGGAGCTTTCTTT.

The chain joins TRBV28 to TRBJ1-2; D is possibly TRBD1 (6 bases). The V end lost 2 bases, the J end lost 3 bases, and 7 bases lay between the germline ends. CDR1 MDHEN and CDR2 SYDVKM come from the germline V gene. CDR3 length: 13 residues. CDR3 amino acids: CASSLEGDYGYTF. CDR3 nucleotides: TGTGCCAGCAGTTTAGAGGGGGACTATGGCTACACCTTC.

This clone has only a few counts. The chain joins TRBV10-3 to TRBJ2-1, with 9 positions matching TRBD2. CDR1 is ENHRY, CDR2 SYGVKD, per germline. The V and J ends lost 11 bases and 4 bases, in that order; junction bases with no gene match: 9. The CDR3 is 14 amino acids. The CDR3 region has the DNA TGTGCCGGCGGCGGAGCGGGAGGATACAATGAGCAGTTCTTC. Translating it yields CAGGGAGGYNEQFF.

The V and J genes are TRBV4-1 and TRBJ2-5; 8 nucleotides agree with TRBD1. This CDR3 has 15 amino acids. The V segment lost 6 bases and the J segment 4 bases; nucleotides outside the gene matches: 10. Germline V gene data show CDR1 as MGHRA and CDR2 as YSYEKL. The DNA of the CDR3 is TGCGCCAGCAGTGTCCAGGGGGCACGGGCAGAGACCCAGTACTTC. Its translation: CASSVQGARAETQYF.

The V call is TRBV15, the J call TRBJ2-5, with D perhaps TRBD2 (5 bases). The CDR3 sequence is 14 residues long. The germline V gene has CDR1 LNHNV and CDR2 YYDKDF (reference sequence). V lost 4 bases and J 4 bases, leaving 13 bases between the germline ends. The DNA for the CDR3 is TGTGCCACCAGCAACCCGGCGGGCGGAGAGACCCAGTACTTC. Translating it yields CATSNPAGGETQYF.

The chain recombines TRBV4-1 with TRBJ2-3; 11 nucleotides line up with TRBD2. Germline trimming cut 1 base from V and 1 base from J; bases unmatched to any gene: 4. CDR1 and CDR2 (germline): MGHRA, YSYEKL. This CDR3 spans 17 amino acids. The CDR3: CASSQVGTSGGTDTQYF. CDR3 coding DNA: TGCGCCAGCAGCCAAGTGGGGACTAGCGGAGGCACAGATACGCAGTATTTT.

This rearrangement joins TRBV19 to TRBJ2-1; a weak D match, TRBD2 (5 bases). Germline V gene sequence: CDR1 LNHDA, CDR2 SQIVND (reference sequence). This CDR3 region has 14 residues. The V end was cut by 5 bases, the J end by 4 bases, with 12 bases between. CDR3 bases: TGTGCCAGTAGTCTCCAGCGGATGTACAATGAGCAGTTCTTC. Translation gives CASSLQRMYNEQFF.

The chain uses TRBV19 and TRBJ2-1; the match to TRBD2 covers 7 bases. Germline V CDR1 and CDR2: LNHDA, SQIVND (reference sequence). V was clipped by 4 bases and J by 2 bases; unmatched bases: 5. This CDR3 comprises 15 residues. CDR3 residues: CASSSGSNTYNEQFF. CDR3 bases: TGTGCCAGTAGTAGCGGGAGTAACACCTACAATGAGCAGTTCTTC.

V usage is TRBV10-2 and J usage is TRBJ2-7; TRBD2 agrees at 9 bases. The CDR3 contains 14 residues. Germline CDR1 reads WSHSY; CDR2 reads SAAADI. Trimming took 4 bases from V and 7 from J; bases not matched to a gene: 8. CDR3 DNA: TGCGCCAGCAGTGTGGCGGGGGGGCCGGGGGAGCAGTACTTC. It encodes CASSVAGGPGEQYF.

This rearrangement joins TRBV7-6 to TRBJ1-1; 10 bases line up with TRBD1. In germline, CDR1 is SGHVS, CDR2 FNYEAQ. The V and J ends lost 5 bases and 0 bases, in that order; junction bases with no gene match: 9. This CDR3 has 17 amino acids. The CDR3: CASSPLSTGGLNTEAFF. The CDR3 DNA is TGTGCCAGCAGCCCTCTCTCGACAGGGGGCCTGAACACTGAAGCTTTCTTT. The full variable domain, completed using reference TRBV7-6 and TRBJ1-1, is GAGVSQSPRYKVTKRGQDVALRCDPISGHVSLYWYRQALGQGPEFLTYFNYEAQQDKSGLPNDRFSAERPEGSISTLTIQRTEQRDSAMYRCASSPLSTGGLNTEAFFGQGTRLTVV.

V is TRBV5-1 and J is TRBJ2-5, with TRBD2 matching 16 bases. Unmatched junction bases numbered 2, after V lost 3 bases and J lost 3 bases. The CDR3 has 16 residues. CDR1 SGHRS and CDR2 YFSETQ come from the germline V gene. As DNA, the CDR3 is TGCGCCAGCAGCTACGGGACTAGCGGGGGGGAAGAGACCCAGTACTTC. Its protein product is CASSYGTSGGEETQYF.

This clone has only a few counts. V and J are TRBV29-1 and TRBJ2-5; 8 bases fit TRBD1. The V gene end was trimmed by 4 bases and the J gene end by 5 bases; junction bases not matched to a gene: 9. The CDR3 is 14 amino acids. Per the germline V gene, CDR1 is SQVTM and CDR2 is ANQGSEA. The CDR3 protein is CSVASRGRVETQYF. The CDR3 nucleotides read TGCAGCGTTGCCTCCAGGGGGCGGGTGGAGACCCAGTACTTC. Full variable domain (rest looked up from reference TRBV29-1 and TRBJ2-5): SAVISQKPSRDICQRGTSLTIQCQVDSQVTMMFWYRQQPGQSLTLIATANQGSEATYESGFVIDKFPISRPNLTFSTLTVSNMSPEDSSIYLCSVASRGRVETQYFGPGTRLLVL.

CDR3 sequence (DNA): TGCGCCAGCAGCCGTGATACGACTAGCGGGGGGGAAGAGACCCAGTACTTC. As protein: CASSRDTTSGGEETQYF. The V gene is TRBV5-1, the J gene TRBJ2-5, with TRBD2 matching 14 bases. V trimming: 4 bases; J trimming: 3 bases; junction bases outside the gene matches: 8. The germline V gene has CDR1 SGHRS and CDR2 YFSETQ. CDR3 length: 17 amino acids.

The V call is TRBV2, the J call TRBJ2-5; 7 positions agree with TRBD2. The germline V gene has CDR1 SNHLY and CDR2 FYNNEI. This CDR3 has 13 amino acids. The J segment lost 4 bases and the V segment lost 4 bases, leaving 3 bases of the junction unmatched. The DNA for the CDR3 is TGTGCCAGCAGTGCCGCGGGAGCAGAGACCCAGTACTTC. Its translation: CASSAAGAETQYF. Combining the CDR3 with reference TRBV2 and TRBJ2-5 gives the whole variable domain EPEVTQTPSHQVTQMGQEVILRCVPISNHLYFYWYRQILGQKVEFLVSFYNNEISEKSEIFDDQFSVERPDGSNFTLKIRSTKLEDSAMYFCASSAAGAETQYFGPGTRLLVL.